What follows are 20 T cell receptor beta chains derived from one specimen sequenced in a study of T cell repertoires in cytomegalovirus infection. Their cognate antigens are unknown. TCRdb reprocessed the reads via MiXCR and lists one record per CDR3 protein. The profile shows 600,000 to 700,000 distinct CDR3 sequences, around a third of them singletons. This specimen was cultured PBMCs, taken from culture after CMV antigen stimulation. The receptor source for this set is a human donor in good health (CMV status not recorded). Some clones in this sample may be carry-over from other donors' samples.

The J gene is TRBJ2-3, the V gene TRBV2; no firm D call. The germline CDR1 and CDR2 sequences are SNHLY and FYNNEI. V was clipped by 7 bases and J by 13 bases, with 18 bases between them. This CDR3 region has 12 residues. The CDR3 sequence: CASTPARRSEYF. For the CDR3, the DNA is TGTGCCAGCACTCCCGCGAGAAGGTCTGAGTATTTT.

V gene TRBV11-2 combines with J gene TRBJ1-6; D is undetermined. CDR1 and CDR2 from the germline V gene are SGHAT and FQNNGV. Trimming pared 5 bases from V and 8 bases from J, leaving 4 bases between. The CDR3 consists of 11 residues. This chain's CDR3 is CASSHYSPLHF. In DNA, the CDR3 is TGTGCCAGCAGCCACTATTCACCCCTCCACTTT.

This clonotype was counted ten times or more. This rearrangement joins TRBV12-3 or TRBV12-4 to TRBJ1-4, with D perhaps TRBD1 (5 bases). V was pared by 3 bases and J by 7 bases, with 12 bases between. The CDR3 loop spans 14 amino acids. Here the CDR3 DNA reads TGTGCCAGCAGTTTTGAGGGGTACTCTGAAAAACTGTTTTTT. It is translated as CASSFEGYSEKLFF.

This clonotype came up once. This sequence joins TRBV20-1 and TRBJ2-7, with D tentatively TRBD2 (6 bases). The germline gives CDR1 DFQATT, CDR2 SNEGSKA (reference sequence). There are 13 residues in the CDR3. V lost 0 bases, J lost 2 bases, and 8 bases lay in between. CDR3 DNA: TGCAGTGCTAGAGATCGACTAGCCTACGAGCAGTACTTC. Its protein is CSARDRLAYEQYF.

This clonotype appeared a few times. This rearrangement joins TRBV5-4 to TRBJ2-1; the match to TRBD2 covers 12 bases. The V segment lost 5 bases and the J segment 5 bases; nucleotides outside the gene matches: 8. This CDR3 contains 16 residues. The germline V gene has CDR1 SGHNT and CDR2 YYREEE (reference sequence). CDR3 nucleotides: TGTGCCAGCAGTCTAGCGGGGGGGACCGGCGACAATGAGCAGTTCTTC. Translated, it gives CASSLAGGTGDNEQFF.

The chain recombines TRBV10-3 with TRBJ1-3, with no clear D. Germline CDR1 ENHRY, CDR2 SYGVKD. The CDR3 spans 12 residues. V was cut by 2 bases and J by 7 bases, with 6 bases left in between. In DNA form, the CDR3 reads TGTGCCATCAGTGAGGTTGGGAACACCATATATTTT. Its protein product is CAISEVGNTIYF.

This clonotype was seen ten or more times. This chain joins TRBV7-2 and TRBJ1-3; D gene uncertain. V shed 1 base and J shed 0 bases, with 7 bases lying between them. The germline V gene encodes CDR1 SGHTA and CDR2 FQGNSA. The CDR3 loop spans 15 amino acids. The DNA for the CDR3 is TGTGCCAGCAGCTTAGTCTGGGGCTCTGGAAACACCATATATTTT. This gives the protein CASSLVWGSGNTIYF.

This clonotype has just a few counts. The chain recombines TRBV7-2 with TRBJ2-7; 9 bases are shared with TRBD1. This CDR3 contains 15 residues. The germline CDR1 and CDR2 sequences are SGHTA and FQGNSA. V dropped 5 bases and J dropped 3; count of bases not matched to a gene: 8. CDR3 bases: TGTGCCAGCAGCCCCCGAAGGGGACAGGGCTACGAGCAGTACTTC. Translated, it gives CASSPRRGQGYEQYF.

This clonotype was seen many times. This chain links TRBV12-3 or TRBV12-4 with TRBJ2-5, with no clear D. The CDR3 is 12 residues long. Trimming stripped 5 bases from V and 0 bases from J, with 4 bases between. CDR3 loop: CASSAYQETQYF. CDR3 nucleotides: TGTGCCAGCAGTGCGTACCAAGAGACCCAGTACTTC.

The V gene is TRBV20-1, the J gene TRBJ1-2; the match to TRBD1 covers 11 bases. Germline-derived CDR1 and CDR2 are DFQATT and SNEGSKA (reference sequence). The V segment lost 5 bases and the J segment 5 bases; nucleotides outside the gene matches: 7. This CDR3 comprises 14 residues. CDR3 region: CSAPSGTGGYGYTF. CDR3 nucleotides: TGCAGTGCTCCTTCAGGGACAGGGGGGTATGGCTACACCTTC.

Ten or more counts support this clonotype. This sequence joins TRBV7-8 and TRBJ1-5; 10 bases are shared with TRBD1. This CDR3 spans 15 amino acids. V was pared by 2 bases and J by 5 bases, with 3 bases of the junction left unmatched. Germline V gene data show CDR1 as SGHVS and CDR2 as FQNEAQ. The CDR3 reads CASSLRDRGYQPQHF. The CDR3 DNA sequence: TGTGCCAGCAGCTTACGGGACAGGGGATATCAGCCCCAGCATTTT.

As to this clonotype: The junction shows a germline mismatch at one end, possibly a read error. The genes are TRBV6-1 and TRBJ2-7; 10 positions agree with TRBD2. The germline V gene encodes CDR1 MNHNS and CDR2 SASEGT. The length of the CDR3 is 16 residues. In DNA form, the CDR3 reads TGTGTCAGCAGTGAAGGTTGGCTAGCGGGGGCCTACGAGCAGTACTTC. Residues: CVSSEGWLAGAYEQYF.

This clonotype was counted only a few times. The chain links TRBV20-1 to TRBJ1-1; TRBD1 is a possible D gene (6 bases). The length of the CDR3 is 13 residues. V lost 6 bases to trimming and J lost 7 bases, with 18 bases between them. Germline CDR1 and CDR2: DFQATT and SNEGSKA (reference sequence). The CDR3 protein is CSAGTNREGEAFF. DNA of the CDR3: TGCAGTGCGGGAACGAACAGGGAGGGTGAAGCTTTCTTT.

The V gene is TRBV12-3 or TRBV12-4, the J gene TRBJ2-7; D may be TRBD1 or TRBD2 (5 bases each). V was pared by 7 bases and J by 3 bases, with 19 bases between. This CDR3 spans 15 amino acids. This chain's CDR3 is CASTVGTGPYYEQYF. CDR3 nucleotide sequence: TGTGCCAGCACCGTAGGGACGGGTCCATACTACGAGCAGTACTTC.

This chain links TRBV5-1 with TRBJ2-3; 12 bases align to TRBD2. Germline CDR1 reads SGHRS; CDR2 reads YFSETQ. The junction had 8 bases not matched to a gene; V was cut back by 4 bases and J by 2 bases. There are 17 residues in the CDR3. The CDR3 DNA reads TGCGCCAGCAGCCCCGGGACTAGCGGGTGGACCACAGATACGCAGTATTTT. Translating gives CASSPGTSGWTTDTQYF.

This clonotype was picked up many times. The chain carries TRBV20-1 and TRBJ2-7, with TRBD2 identical over 8 bases. This CDR3 contains 13 residues. Losses at the gene ends were 3 bases for V and 3 bases for J; bases not matched to a gene: 4. Germline CDR1 is DFQATT and CDR2 is SNEGSKA (reference sequence). This CDR3 reads CSASGAGGYEQYF. The CDR3 nucleotides read TGCAGTGCTAGTGGCGCGGGGGGCTACGAGCAGTACTTC.

This clonotype was seen ten or more times. This chain joins TRBV7-8 and TRBJ1-2, with a possible D match to TRBD1 (5 bases). CDR3 length: 12 amino acids. CDR1 and CDR2 (germline): SGHVS, FQNEAQ. V was pared by 3 bases and J by 6 bases, with 8 bases between. In DNA form, the CDR3 reads TGTGCCAGCAGCTTGGTGGGGGATGGCTACACCTTC. It encodes CASSLVGDGYTF.

The V call is TRBV7-9, the J call TRBJ2-7; D may correspond to TRBD1 or TRBD2 (5 bases each). V was shortened by 1 base and J by 3 bases, with 10 bases between the two germline ends. The CDR3 extends over 14 amino acids. In germline, CDR1 is SEHNR, CDR2 FQNEAQ (reference sequence). The DNA of the CDR3 is TGTGCCAGCAGCTTAGAATGGGGGAACTACGAGCAGTACTTC. It yields the protein CASSLEWGNYEQYF. The whole variable domain, filled in from reference TRBV7-9 and TRBJ2-7, reads DTGVSQNPRHKITKRGQNVTFRCDPISEHNRLYWYRQTLGQGPEFLTYFQNEAQLEKSRLLSDRFSAERPKGSFSTLEIQRTEQGDSAMYLCASSLEWGNYEQYFGPGTRLTVT.

V and J are TRBV12-5 and TRBJ1-4; unclear D gene. Germline values: CDR1 LGHNT, CDR2 FRNRAP. Trimming shortened V by 6 bases and J by 3 bases, and 11 bases separated the two germline ends. This CDR3 is built from 14 residues. CDR3 in amino acids: CASGPGPPNEKLFF. As DNA, the CDR3 is TGTGCTAGTGGCCCGGGCCCCCCTAATGAAAAACTGTTTTTT.

This clonotype was picked up a small number of times. The chain carries TRBV7-9 and TRBJ2-5; the D gene could be TRBD1 or TRBD2 (6 bases each). The V gene lost 2 bases and the J gene lost 4 bases, with 20 bases spanning the gap. The CDR3 consists of 17 residues. Germline V gives CDR1 SEHNR, CDR2 FQNEAQ (reference sequence). For the CDR3, the DNA is TGTGCCAGCAGCTTACCCAGGGGCAGGGGAGGCGGAGAGACCCAGTACTTC. Amino acid sequence: CASSLPRGRGGGETQYF.